This is a list of T cell receptor beta chains from one sample in a study of shared clonotypes between healthy human individuals. The data were produced by immunoSEQ multiplex PCR, yet TCRdb's version contains in-frame clones alone and is incomplete. The sample consists of roughly 2 million clones, 85% to 95% of them appearing once. Sequences were obtained from naive CD4+ T cells sorted from blood. The receptors come from a man younger than 35 in good health. CDR3s include the opening cysteine and the closing phenylalanine or tryptophan. D genes are given only for firm matches. The size of a clone is reported for some rows only, either as once, few or many, or as a class for expanded clones.

>TRBV30|NA|TRBD2|TRBJ2-5
TGTGCCTGGAGTTTGGGACTAGATTCCGGGACCCAGTACTTC
CAWSLGLDSGTQYF
>TRBV25-1|NA|NA|TRBJ1-3
TGTGCCAGCAGCAGGGACGGCATTAGCTCTGGAAACACCATATATTTT
CASSRDGISSGNTIYF
>TRBV20-1|NA|NA|TRBJ2-2
TGCAGTACTCGGAACACCGGGGAGCTGTTTTTT
CSTRNTGELFF
>TRBV2|once|NA|TRBJ2-5
TGTGCCAGCAATAACAGGGAGGGGGAGACCCAGTACTTC
CASNNREGETQYF
>TRBV30|NA|NA|TRBJ1-5
TGTGCCTGGAGTCTAGGCAGGGACAATCAGCCCCAGCATTTT
CAWSLGRDNQPQHF
>TRBV7-9|NA|TRBD2|TRBJ2-7
TGTGCCAGCAGCTTAGTCCCAGCTAGCGGGAGGAGCTCCTACGAGCAGTACTTC
CASSLVPASGRSSYEQYF
>TRBV18|once|NA|TRBJ2-7
TGTGCCAGCTCACCATGGCGGGGTGGCTACGAGCAGTACTTC
CASSPWRGGYEQYF
>TRBV11-2|NA|NA|TRBJ2-7
TGTGCCAGCAGCTTAGGCGAACCGACAATCTACGAGCAGTACTTC
CASSLGEPTIYEQYF
>TRBV10-3|NA|NA|TRBJ2-2
TGTGCCTCCTCAATGGCAGGGGTCGAAAACGCCGGGGAGCTGTTTTTT
CASSMAGVENAGELFF
>TRBV4-3|NA|TRBD1|TRBJ2-7
TGCGCCAGCAGCCAAGCGTGGGACAGGGTGTACGAGCAGTACTTC
CASSQAWDRVYEQYF
>TRBV10-3|NA|TRBD1|TRBJ1-2
TGTGCCATCAGTTTTACAAGACGGACAGGGGTGGAAGTTAGGGGAACTAACTATGGCTACACCTTC
CAISFTRRTGVEVRGTNYGYTF
>TRBV2|NA|NA|TRBJ1-2
TGTGCCAGCAGTGACGATTCCCCACACCCCTATGGCTACACCTTC
CASSDDSPHPYGYTF
>TRBV15|NA|TRBD2|TRBJ2-7
TGTGCCACCAGCAGAGATCGACTAGCGGGGGCCTACGAGCAGTACTTC
CATSRDRLAGAYEQYF
>TRBV9|NA|NA|TRBJ2-2
TGTGCCAGCAGCGTTGGGCAGGGTAGGGGCACCGGGGAGCTGTTTTTT
CASSVGQGRGTGELFF
>TRBV5-1|NA|NA|TRBJ1-1
TGCGCCAGCAGCGAAACCCCCAGGGGATTGAACACTGAAGCTTTCTTT
CASSETPRGLNTEAFF
>TRBV27|NA|TRBD1|TRBJ2-7
TGTGCCAGCAGTTTAAGGCAGGGGGCCGGCGAGCAGTACTTC
CASSLRQGAGEQYF
>TRBV27|NA|NA|TRBJ2-1
TGTGCCAGCAGTTTACGAGACTTCACTGAGCAGTTCTTC
CASSLRDFTEQFF
>TRBV7-8|NA|TRBD2|TRBJ2-5
TGTGCCAGCAGCTTTTCTGGGACTAGAGATGAGACCCAGTACTTC
CASSFSGTRDETQYF
>TRBV7-2|NA|NA|TRBJ1-4
TGTGCCAGCAGCTTAACGCCTGAAAAACTGTTTTTT
CASSLTPEKLFF
>TRBV28|NA|TRBD1|TRBJ1-5
TGTGCCAGCAGTTTAACAGGACAGGGTAATCAGCCCCAGCATTTT
CASSLTGQGNQPQHF
>TRBV30|once|TRBD1|TRBJ2-7
TGTGCCTGGAGAAAACGGGACAGGGGATTCGAGCAGTACTTC
CAWRKRDRGFEQYF
>TRBV18|NA|NA|TRBJ1-1
TGTGCCAGCTCACCGCCTAACTCCGGGCAGACTGAAGCTTTCTTT
CASSPPNSGQTEAFF
>TRBV6-5|NA|NA|TRBJ2-5
TGTGCCAGCAGTTATTCCCGGTACCAAGAGACCCAGTACTTC
CASSYSRYQETQYF
>TRBV5-4|once|NA|TRBJ1-1
TGTGCCAGCAGCTTGACAGGAATCAACACTGAAGCTTTCTTT
CASSLTGINTEAFF
>TRBV5-6|NA|NA|TRBJ1-2
TGTGCCAGCAGCCCCATGGGGCAGGGGCGAAATGGCTACACCTTC
CASSPMGQGRNGYTF
>TRBV19|once|NA|TRBJ2-2
TGTGCCAGTAACCCCGGGACGGCCTTTGGCACCGGGGAGCTGTTTTTT
CASNPGTAFGTGELFF
>TRBV4-2|NA|TRBD1|TRBJ1-5
TGTGCCAGCAGCCAAGTTGGGCAGGGGGCTCTGGAGCCCCAGCATTTT
CASSQVGQGALEPQHF
>TRBV4-1|NA|NA|TRBJ2-5
TGCGCCAGCAGCCAAGGGCTCAACCAAGAGACCCAGTACTTC
CASSQGLNQETQYF
>TRBV5-1|NA|TRBD2|TRBJ2-3
TGCGCCAGCAGCACTGCTAGCGGACCCTCCCTGGATACGCAGTATTTT
CASSTASGPSLDTQYF
>TRBV2|NA|TRBD1|TRBJ1-3
TGTGCCAGCAGTGGAGGACAGGGGATTAGCTCTGGAAACACCATATATTTT
CASSGGQGISSGNTIYF
>TRBV19|NA|TRBD1|TRBJ1-3
TGTGCCAGCAGGAGGGGACAGGGCTCTGGAAACACCATATATTTT
CASRRGQGSGNTIYF
>TRBV2|NA|TRBD2|TRBJ2-7
TGTGCCAGCAGTCCTACTAGCGGGAGGACGAACGAGCAGTACTTC
CASSPTSGRTNEQYF
>TRBV30|NA|NA|TRBJ2-4
TGTGCCTGGGGGTCCATCCTAGCCAAAAACATTCAGTACTTC
CAWGSILAKNIQYF
>TRBV28|NA|NA|TRBJ1-1
TGTGCCAGCAGTTACAGGGTGGCAAAAGCTTTCTTT
CASSYRVAKAFF
>TRBV5-4|NA|NA|TRBJ2-7
TGTGCCAGCAGCCCCGCCCCGGGCCAGTCCTACGAGCAGTACTTC
CASSPAPGQSYEQYF
>TRBV9|once|TRBD2|TRBJ2-1
TGTGCCAGCAGCCCGGGACTAGTTATCTACAATGAGCAGTTCTTC
CASSPGLVIYNEQFF
>TRBV5-1|NA|NA|TRBJ1-2
TGCGCCAGCAGCTTTGGGACGGCGGATGGCTACACCTTC
CASSFGTADGYTF
>TRBV19|NA|NA|TRBJ2-2
TGTGCCACCCGGCGGGCGGACGCGAACACCGGGGAGCTGTTTTTT
CATRRADANTGELFF
>TRBV2|NA|NA|TRBJ2-1
TGTGCCAGCGGTGACAGCTACAATGAGCAGTTCTTC
CASGDSYNEQFF
>TRBV6-5|NA|TRBD2|TRBJ2-5
TGTGCCAGCCGGGAGGGCGCGGGGCCACAAGAGACCCAGTACTTC
CASREGAGPQETQYF
>TRBV30|NA|TRBD2|TRBJ2-5
TGTGCCTGGAGTACTGCTAGCGGGGGGAACCTCGGGGTGACCCAGTACTTC
CAWSTASGGNLGVTQYF
>TRBV7-9|once|TRBD1|TRBJ1-4
TGTGCCAGCGACAGGGGGCGGACTAATGAAAAACTGTTTTTT
CASDRGRTNEKLFF
>TRBV10-3|NA|NA|TRBJ2-4
TGTGCCATCGCAGCCGCCGAAGCCAAAAACATTCAGTACTTC
CAIAAAEAKNIQYF
>TRBV18|NA|NA|TRBJ2-1
TGTGCCAGCTCATTCCTCGGACTCTCCAACGGGAATGAGCAGTTCTTC
CASSFLGLSNGNEQFF
>TRBV30|NA|NA|TRBJ1-2
TGTGCCTGGAGCCTCAGGCGAGTAGTCCATGGCTACACCTTC
CAWSLRRVVHGYTF
>TRBV30|NA|NA|TRBJ1-5
TGTGCCTGGAGTGGGACAGTTAGCAATCAGCCCCAGCATTTT
CAWSGTVSNQPQHF